Each of the 7 T cell receptor beta chains below was sequenced from the same sample in a study of blood T cell repertoires in COVID-19. The table came from immunoSEQ multiplex PCR; TCRdb's copy has only in-frame clones and leaves some out. Of more than 200,000 clones listed, approximately 90% are singletons. The source material was peripheral blood. These receptor sequences come from a man between 18 and 35 years old with active or convalescent COVID-19.

The chain joins TRBV25-1 to TRBJ1-2; D ambiguous. V was trimmed by 4 bases and J by 4 bases, leaving 4 bases between them. Looked up from germline, CDR1 is MGHDK and CDR2 is SYGVNS. CDR3 length: 11 amino acids. The CDR3 region is CASSGAYGYTF. The CDR3 DNA reads as TGTGCCAGCAGTGGCGCCTATGGCTACACCTTC.

The chain combines TRBV29-1 with TRBJ1-3, with D perhaps TRBD1 (5 bases). V shed 4 bases and J shed 2 bases, with 6 bases lying between them. The CDR3 is 12 amino acids. Germline V gives CDR1 SQVTM, CDR2 ANQGSEA. The CDR3 protein is CSVAQAGNTIYF. The CDR3 nucleotides are TGCAGCGTTGCACAGGCTGGAAACACCATATATTTT.

This rearrangement joins TRBV12-3 or TRBV12-4 to TRBJ1-2, with D unresolved. V was clipped by 6 bases and J by 3 bases, with 11 bases between them. The CDR3 has 13 residues. The CDR3 reads CASSHGGDYGYTF. Here the CDR3 DNA reads TGTGCCAGCAGCCATGGCGGTGACTATGGCTACACCTTC.

This chain joins TRBV18 and TRBJ2-2; 7 positions agree with TRBD2. Germline trimming cut 8 bases from V and 0 bases from J; bases unmatched to any gene: 6. This CDR3 is 15 amino acids long. CDR1 and CDR2 from the germline V gene are KGHSH and LQKENI. The CDR3 sequence is CASHLAVANTGELFF. CDR3 DNA sequence: TGTGCCAGCCATCTAGCGGTCGCGAACACCGGGGAGCTGTTTTTT. Looking up the rest from reference TRBV18 and TRBJ2-2 gives the full variable domain: NAGVMQNPRHLVRRRGQEARLRCSPMKGHSHVYWYRQLPEEGLKFMVYLQKENIIDESGMPKERFSAEFPKEGPSILRIQQVVRGDSAAYFCASHLAVANTGELFFGEGSRLTVL.

This chain links TRBV4-3 with TRBJ2-1, with TRBD2 identical over 11 bases. Germline CDR1 LGHNA, CDR2 YSLEER. This CDR3 region has 16 residues. V gave up 1 base and J gave up 9 bases; unmatched junction bases: 8. CDR3 region: CASSQVGTSGWGEQFF. For the CDR3, the DNA is TGCGCCAGCAGCCAAGTTGGGACTAGCGGATGGGGTGAGCAGTTCTTC.

The chain couples TRBV29-1 to TRBJ1-1; 7 positions match TRBD1. The CDR3 length is 12 residues. Trimming at V came to 8 bases and at J to 5 bases, leaving 8 bases not matched to a gene. Germline CDR1 reads SQVTM; CDR2 reads ANQGSEA. The chain's CDR3 is CSSDRQGTEAFF. DNA for the CDR3: TGCAGCTCGGATCGACAGGGTACTGAAGCTTTCTTT. Variable domain in full (rest from reference TRBV29-1 and TRBJ1-1): SAVISQKPSRDICQRGTSLTIQCQVDSQVTMMFWYRQQPGQSLTLIATANQGSEATYESGFVIDKFPISRPNLTFSTLTVSNMSPEDSSIYLCSSDRQGTEAFFGQGTRLTVV.

The chain is built from TRBV6-2 or TRBV6-3 and TRBJ1-5, with 7 bases identical to TRBD1. From germline, CDR1 is MNHEY and CDR2 SVGEGT. The ends lost 2 bases at V and 9 bases at J; junction bases unmatched: 13. This CDR3 has 16 amino acids. CDR3 nucleotides: TGTGCCAGCAGTTACGGAGGACAGGTAGTTTATCCGCCCCAGCATTTT. This encodes CASSYGGQVVYPPQHF.